In this sample, the clone carrying this T cell receptor beta chain turned up many times. Its specificity is not known. The record originates from a study of T-cell memory formation after mild COVID-19. The V and J ends lost 4 bases and 1 base respectively, with 11 bases between them. CDR3 length: 14 amino acids. CDR1 and CDR2 (germline): SGHRS, YFSETQ. From the 5' RACE reads, TCRdb called clonotypes with MiXCR, one entry per CDR3 protein. The sample has roughly 370,000 distinct CDR3 sequences, 15% to 20% seen once. Findings of the study overall: Cross-reactive memory apparently joined, as some responding clones appeared in pre-infection memory.

The sequence derives from a young man who had mild COVID-19 (a few samples of this study predate the infection). Cell type and time point are not known. Sample: PBMCs or a T cell subset sorted from them (not recorded which). The chain links TRBV5-1 to TRBJ1-1, with D perhaps matching TRBD1 (5 bases). CDR3 DNA sequence: TGCGCCAGCAGCGAGGGACGGGGGAACACTGAAGCTTTCTTT. This sequence encodes CASSEGRGNTEAFF.